One sample yielded the 14 T cell receptor beta chains listed below, sequenced in a study of shared clonotypes between healthy human individuals. CD45RO-negative, CCR7-positively selected cells formed the naive CD8 fraction, excluding terminally differentiated effector memory CD45RA+ cells. Assay used: immunoSEQ multiplex PCR; TCRdb lists only in-frame clones, some missing. Here the sample spans roughly 600,000 clones, more than 95% being singletons. The sample consisted of naive CD8+ T cells sorted from blood. These TCRs come from a man in his thirties or forties in good health.

The chain is built from TRBV28 and TRBJ1-5; TRBD1 aligns across 7 bases. The CDR3 has 15 amino acids. The V and J ends lost 2 bases and 6 bases, in that order; junction bases with no gene match: 7. Germline V gives CDR1 MDHEN, CDR2 SYDVKM. The CDR3 nucleotides are TGTGCCAGCAGTTTAGGGACAGAATTTGGTCAGCCCCAGCATTTT. This encodes CASSLGTEFGQPQHF.

J is TRBJ2-7 and V is TRBV18; TRBD1 aligns across 7 bases. With V trimmed by 2 bases and J by 6 bases, 10 bases remained unmatched. The CDR3 consists of 15 residues. Per the germline V gene, CDR1 is KGHSH and CDR2 is LQKENI. CDR3 nucleotide sequence: TGTGCCAGCTCACCAAGGGCGGTAGGGGGCGGCGAGCAGTACTTC. The encoded protein is CASSPRAVGGGEQYF.

The gene calls are TRBV11-2 and TRBJ2-1, with no clear D. Per germline, CDR1 SGHAT and CDR2 FQNNGV. This CDR3 has 18 amino acids. Trimming shortened V by 0 bases and J by 5 bases, and 20 bases separated the two germline ends. CDR3 bases: TGTGCCAGCAGCTTAGAAGGGAATGTTTGGTCGAGGAACAATGAGCAGTTCTTC. This encodes CASSLEGNVWSRNNEQFF. The full variable domain, its missing parts supplied by reference TRBV11-2 and TRBJ2-1, is EAGVAQSPRYKIIEKRQSVAFWCNPISGHATLYWYQQILGQGPKLLIQFQNNGVVDDSQLPKDRFSAERLKGVDSTLKIQPAKLEDSAVYLCASSLEGNVWSRNNEQFFGPGTRLTVL.

The gene calls are TRBV13 and TRBJ2-1; D is undetermined. The germline V and J ends were trimmed by 3 bases and 4 bases, with 10 bases remaining between them. From germline, CDR1 is PRHDT and CDR2 FYEKMQ (reference sequence). This CDR3 has 14 amino acids. In DNA, the CDR3 is TGTGCCAGCAGCTTTCCGTCGGAATACAATGAGCAGTTCTTC. This sequence encodes CASSFPSEYNEQFF.

As DNA, the CDR3 is TGTGCCAGCAGCTTACTACAGGGGGCGGGAACGAATGAAAAACTGTTTTTT. Its protein is CASSLLQGAGTNEKLFF. This chain joins TRBV7-9 and TRBJ1-4; 9 nucleotides line up with TRBD1. Germline V gene sequence: CDR1 SEHNR, CDR2 FQNEAQ (reference sequence). This CDR3 comprises 17 residues. V was clipped by 2 bases and J by 5 bases; unmatched bases: 9.

The V and J genes are TRBV14 and TRBJ2-3, with 8 bases identical to TRBD2. With 0 bases clipped from V and 3 bases from J, the junction kept 8 bases outside the gene matches. CDR3 length equals 17 residues. CDR1 and CDR2 (germline): SGHDN, FVKESK. Written as DNA, the CDR3 is TGTGCCAGCAGCCAAGATTGGGTAGCGGGACTGACAGATACGCAGTATTTT. Its protein product is CASSQDWVAGLTDTQYF.

V and J are TRBV6-5 and TRBJ2-7; unclear D gene. Trimming left V 7 bases short and J 5 bases short, with 9 bases between. Germline-derived CDR1 and CDR2 are MNHEY and SVGAGI. This CDR3 is 11 amino acids long. In nucleotides, the CDR3 is TGTGCCAGCAACCATGCTCACGAGCAGTACTTC. It encodes CASNHAHEQYF.

The V gene is TRBV6-1, the J gene TRBJ2-6, with 7 bases that match TRBD1. Germline V lookup: CDR1 MNHNS, CDR2 SASEGT. The V and J ends lost 3 bases and 0 bases, in that order; junction bases with no gene match: 14. The CDR3 loop spans 20 amino acids. CDR3: CASSDTVHRDSVSGANVLTF. The CDR3 DNA reads as TGTGCCAGCAGTGACACGGTTCACCGGGACAGTGTCTCTGGGGCCAACGTCCTGACTTTC.

CDR3 sequence: CSVEPVINEQFF. The CDR3 DNA reads TGCAGCGTTGAACCGGTAATTAATGAGCAGTTCTTC. This sequence joins TRBV29-1 and TRBJ2-1, with no clear D. The CDR3 runs to 12 residues. Deletions cut 2 bases from V and 7 bases from J, with 9 bases between. The germline V gene encodes CDR1 SQVTM and CDR2 ANQGSEA.

This rearrangement joins TRBV5-1 to TRBJ2-7; a weak D match, TRBD1 (5 bases). The ends were cut back, 0 bases at V and 1 base at J, with 11 bases in the middle. CDR3 length: 15 residues. The germline V gene encodes CDR1 SGHRS and CDR2 YFSETQ. The CDR3 loop is CASSLVSGRSYEQYF. CDR3 DNA: TGCGCCAGCAGCTTGGTCTCAGGGCGATCCTACGAGCAGTACTTC.

This clone was detected once. The chain couples TRBV5-4 to TRBJ2-3; D gene unclear. The V and J ends lost 0 bases and 5 bases respectively, with 19 bases between them. The length of the CDR3 is 17 residues. Per germline, CDR1 SGHNT and CDR2 YYREEE (reference sequence). CDR3 bases: TGTGCCAGCAGCTTGGTGGCGGATTACCCGTCAGGAGATACGCAGTATTTT. This sequence encodes CASSLVADYPSGDTQYF.

This sequence joins TRBV9 and TRBJ2-2; D is perhaps TRBD1 or TRBD2 (5 bases each). Germline CDR1 and CDR2: SGDLS and YYNGEE. The CDR3 covers 13 residues. V lost 3 bases and J lost 8, with 11 bases in between. CDR3: CASSAGTVGELFF. The CDR3, as DNA: TGTGCCAGCAGCGCAGGGACCGTGGGGGAGCTGTTTTTT.

The chain joins TRBV10-2 to TRBJ2-7; 7 bases line up with TRBD1. V lost 3 bases to trimming and J lost 0 bases; unmatched junction nucleotides: 5. Looked up from germline, CDR1 is WSHSY and CDR2 is SAAADI. The CDR3 runs 15 residues. CDR3 residues: CASSETRGNSYEQYF. CDR3 sequence (DNA): TGCGCCAGCAGTGAAACCAGGGGGAACTCCTACGAGCAGTACTTC.

V usage is TRBV7-2 and J usage is TRBJ2-1, with TRBD2 matching over 9 bases. This CDR3 contains 11 residues. The V segment lost 9 bases and the J segment 8 bases; nucleotides outside the gene matches: 2. Germline V lookup: CDR1 SGHTA, CDR2 FQGNSA. The DNA of the CDR3 is TGTGCCAGTAGCGGGAGCTATGAGCAGTTCTTC. Protein sequence: CASSGSYEQFF.